Listed here are 3 T cell receptor beta chains from one sample, sequenced in a study of T cell responses to AZD1222 COVID-19 vaccine. Sequencing used immunoSEQ multiplex PCR; TCRdb keeps in-frame clones, though not all of them. The sample has about 120,000 clones, 70% to 90% seen once; the top ten hold under 9%. The source material was peripheral blood, sampled on day 0 of AZD1222 vaccination. The receptors stem from an adult in good health.

V is TRBV12-3 or TRBV12-4 and J is TRBJ1-5; D gene ambiguous. The CDR3 has 13 residues. V dropped 6 bases and J dropped 6 bases, with 12 bases sitting between them. The CDR3 protein is CASSNRTPQPQHF. CDR3 nucleotide sequence: TGTGCCAGCAGCAACCGGACCCCTCAGCCCCAGCATTTT.

A remark on this clone: At one boundary the junction diverges from the germline segment, which might be a read error. J is TRBJ1-2 and V is TRBV3-1 (or the pseudogene TRBV3-2); D gene unclear. Germline CDR1 and CDR2: LGHDT and YNNKEL (reference sequence). This CDR3 is built from 13 residues. This chain's CDR3 is CASSQEVRRTPFF. CDR3 nucleotides: TGTGCCAGCAGCCAAGAAGTTCGGCGCACCCCCTTCTTC.

The gene calls are TRBV3-1 (or the pseudogene TRBV3-2) and TRBJ1-2; D uncertain. This CDR3 contains 15 residues. Germline loops: CDR1 LGHDT, CDR2 YNNKEL (reference sequence). Deletions cut 4 bases from V and 0 bases from J, with 12 bases between. CDR3 nucleotides: TGTGCCAGCAGCCCGCTCACCCGATCTAACTATGGCTACACCTTC. This encodes CASSPLTRSNYGYTF.